This TCR beta chain stems from a study of vaccination effects on CD4 cells after COVID-19. Germline CDR1 is LNHDA and CDR2 is SQIVND (reference sequence). V was cut by 6 bases and J by 6 bases, with 17 bases left in between. This CDR3 is built from 14 residues. Expansion of antigen-specific CD4+ T cells with viral peptide pools was carried out by the ViraFEST assay before sequencing. CD4+ T cells were isolated after about eleven days of culture. This person caught SARS-CoV-2 sometime from March to December 2020, and PCR testing confirmed the infection. Each participant received a vaccine that was either BNT162b2 or mRNA-1273, given as two doses. Cultures received IL-2 medium that replaced half the medium on days 3 and 7. This clone was seen only once. Its specificity is unknown. Using immunoSEQ multiplex PCR, the repertoire was profiled, and TCRdb retains in-frame clones only, with some absent. Among 15,000 to 20,000 clones listed, around 74% were seen once.

Material: CD4+ T cells from PBMCs cultured with SARS-CoV-2 spike peptides, obtained after COVID-19 vaccination. V usage is TRBV19 and J usage is TRBJ1-2, with D possibly TRBD1 on 5 matching bases. This sequence originates from a human donor who had a prior SARS-CoV-2 infection. The DNA of the CDR3 is TGTGCCAGTAGCCCCGTGACCAGGGTTAATGGCTACACCTTC. Its translation: CASSPVTRVNGYTF.